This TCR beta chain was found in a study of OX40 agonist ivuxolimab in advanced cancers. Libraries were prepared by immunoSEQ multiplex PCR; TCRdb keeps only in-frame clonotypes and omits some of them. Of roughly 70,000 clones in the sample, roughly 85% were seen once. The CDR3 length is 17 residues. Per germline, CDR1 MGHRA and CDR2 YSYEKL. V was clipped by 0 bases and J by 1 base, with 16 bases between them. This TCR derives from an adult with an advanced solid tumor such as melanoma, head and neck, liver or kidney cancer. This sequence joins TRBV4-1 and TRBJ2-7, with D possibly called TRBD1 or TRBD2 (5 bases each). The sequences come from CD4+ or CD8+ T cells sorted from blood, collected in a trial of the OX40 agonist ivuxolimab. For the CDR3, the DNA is TGCGCCAGCAGCCAAGAGGGGGTCTCATCAGCGTCCTACGAGCAGTACTTC. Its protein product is CASSQEGVSSASYEQYF.